These T cell receptor beta chains were read from a single sample in a study of blood T cell repertoires in COVID-19. Profiled with immunoSEQ multiplex PCR; TCRdb holds only in-frame clones, not every one. In the table there are roughly 430,000 clones, around 90% of which are singletons. Sequenced input: PBMCs or T cells enriched from blood (not recorded which). The receptors originated from a woman aged 40 to 55 with acute COVID-19. CDR3s include the opening cysteine and the closing phenylalanine or tryptophan. The D gene is left open where the match is weak. The size field is filled for only some rows; it gives once, few, many or a size class.

TRBV2	TRBJ1-2	12	.	.	TGTGCCAGCAGTGACCAAAACTATGGCTACACCTTC	CASSDQNYGYTF
TRBV6-5	TRBJ1-2	14	TRBD1	.	TGTGCCAGCAGGGGGACAGGGGAAAACTATGGCTACACCTTC	CASRGTGENYGYTF
TRBV30	TRBJ2-3	14	.	.	TGTGCCTGGAGTGTAAGCCCTGGCACAGATACGCAGTATTTT	CAWSVSPGTDTQYF
TRBV19	TRBJ1-2	15	.	.	TGTGCCAGTAGTATAGATTCCGACAGGATTTTTGGCTACACCTTC	CASSIDSDRIFGYTF
TRBV20-1	TRBJ1-2	13	TRBD1	.	TGCAGTGCTAGTAGACAGGGTGTGGGCGGCTACACCTTC	CSASRQGVGGYTF
TRBV5-1	TRBJ2-2	12	.	few	TGCGCCAGCAGCTCCGTCACCGGGGAGCTGTTTTTT	CASSSVTGELFF
TRBV2	TRBJ1-2	12	.	.	TGTGCCAGCAGTCTTACAGGCTATGGCTACACCTTC	CASSLTGYGYTF
TRBV18	TRBJ1-2	14	TRBD1	.	TGTGCCAGCTCACCTGGACAGGGGTCCTATGGCTACACCTTC	CASSPGQGSYGYTF
TRBV2	TRBJ2-7	17	TRBD1	.	TGTGCCAGCAGTGATTCGTTAGAAGGGACAGCCACCTACGAGCAGTACTTC	CASSDSLEGTATYEQYF
TRBV10-3	TRBJ2-2	18	.	.	TGTGCCATCAGTGAGTCGGATATTTGGACTCTGAACACCGGGGAGCTGTTTTTT	CAISESDIWTLNTGELFF
TRBV6-5	TRBJ1-4	15	TRBD1	.	TGTGCCAGCGGGACAGGGTTGGCGACTAATGAAAAACTGTTTTTT	CASGTGLATNEKLFF
TRBV11-2	TRBJ2-3	19	TRBD2	.	TGTGCCAGCAGCTTAGATCATCTAGCGGGGTCATCCCGCACAGATACGCAGTATTTT	CASSLDHLAGSSRTDTQYF
TRBV29-1	TRBJ2-5	13	TRBD2	.	TGCAGCGTACAGACTAGCGGGGAAGAGACCCAGTACTTC	CSVQTSGEETQYF
TRBV4-1	TRBJ2-3	17	TRBD2	few	TGCGCCAGCAGGCTAGCGGGGAGGTCAAAAGGCACAGATACGCAGTATTTT	CASRLAGRSKGTDTQYF
TRBV5-1	TRBJ2-1	15	.	once	TGCGCCAGCAGCTTGGTGGCGGGGACAGACAATGAGCAGTTCTTC	CASSLVAGTDNEQFF
TRBV10-3	TRBJ2-7	13	.	.	TGTGCCATCAGTGTAAACAGGGACTACGAGCAGTACTTC	CAISVNRDYEQYF
TRBV20-1	TRBJ2-1	11	.	.	TGCAGTGCTAGACCGTACAATGAGCAGTTCTTC	CSARPYNEQFF
TRBV9	TRBJ2-3	17	TRBD1	.	TGTGCCAGCAGCGTAGTGGGGCAGACAGGGGGAACAGATACGCAGTATTTT	CASSVVGQTGGTDTQYF
TRBV19	TRBJ2-7	13	.	.	TGTGCCAGTAGTATGGGCAGATCCTACGAGCAGTACTTC	CASSMGRSYEQYF
TRBV30	TRBJ1-2	16	TRBD1	.	TGTGCCTGGAGTCCCAAGGAGACAGGGGCCGACTATGGCTACACCTTC	CAWSPKETGADYGYTF
TRBV29-1	TRBJ1-3	15	TRBD1	.	TGCAGCGTTGAGGACTCGGGACAGTCGGGAAACACCATATATTTT	CSVEDSGQSGNTIYF
TRBV18	TRBJ2-5	14	.	.	TGTGCCAGCTCACCCTCCCAGAGGGAAGAGACCCAGTACTTC	CASSPSQREETQYF
TRBV30	TRBJ1-5	13	.	.	TGTGCCTGGAGAGGGGGGGGCGATCAGCCCCAGCATTTT	CAWRGGGDQPQHF
TRBV19	TRBJ1-1	15	.	.	TGTGCCAGTACCGATGGGGGACACGGGAACACTGAAGCTTTCTTT	CASTDGGHGNTEAFF
TRBV15	TRBJ1-4	16	TRBD1	.	TGTGCCACCAGCGAACCGGGACAGGGAGGAAAGGAAAAACTGTTTTTT	CATSEPGQGGKEKLFF
TRBV19	TRBJ2-5	15	TRBD1	.	TGTGCCAGTAGAGCCCGACAGGGATTGCTGGAGACCCAGTACTTC	CASRARQGLLETQYF
TRBV4-1	TRBJ2-7	16	TRBD1	.	TGCGCCAGCAGCCACTTTCCGGGACAGGGGGATTACGAGCAGTACTTC	CASSHFPGQGDYEQYF
TRBV25-1	TRBJ2-2	15	TRBD1	.	TGTGCCAGCACTCTTGACAGGGCGAACACCGGGGAGCTGTTTTTT	CASTLDRANTGELFF
TRBV24-1	TRBJ2-1	16	.	once	TGTGCCACCAGTGACCGCGGGGAGACAATTTACAATGAGCAGTTCTTC	CATSDRGETIYNEQFF
TRBV6-5	TRBJ2-5	14	.	.	TGTGCCAGCAGTCCAGGGGGGCAGCAAGAGACCCAGTACTTC	CASSPGGQQETQYF
TRBV12-3/TRBV12-4	TRBJ2-5	13	.	.	TGTGCCAGCAGTTTCCGTCGGAGAGAGACCCAGTACTTC	CASSFRRRETQYF